These 30 T cell receptor beta chains share one sample of origin, sequenced in a study of T-cell reconstitution after alpha-beta-depleted transplantation in children (dated by TCRdb to 2016 to 2017). Library generation was performed with PCR. The listed sequencing device is Illumina HiSeq 2500. Molecular barcoding was employed in the preparation of TCR libraries, with unique molecular identifiers being used to normalize TCRbeta repertoire quantification. Using fastp at Q25 and MiXCR, TCRdb reprocessed the public reads and kept productive beta chains. All rows with the same CDR3 protein become a single entry with the most common DNA and genes. In all, the sample holds some 260,000 distinct CDR3 sequences, and about 24% of those were seen once. The ten biggest clones cover under 5.5% of the sample. The label giving this sample's treatment or condition can be read as: allogeneic hematopoietic cell transplantation with graft depleted of TCRalphabeta T cells and CD19 B cells.

The source was PBMCs, mostly from graft donor cells, collected 360 days after TCRalphabeta/CD19-depleted stem cell transplant. These receptors originate from a female patient aged 2 to 10 who had a stem cell transplant for congenital amegakaryocytic thrombocytopenia, so the T cells may come from the graft donor.

This clonotype appeared a few times. V is TRBV7-6 and J is TRBJ1-3, with D perhaps matching TRBD1 (6 bases). The germline V gene encodes CDR1 SGHVS and CDR2 FNYEAQ. The V gene lost 0 bases and the J gene lost 4 bases, with 13 bases spanning the gap. The CDR3 covers 16 residues. In nucleotides, the CDR3 is TGTGCCAGCAGCTTAGCCCCACAGGGTTCAGGAAACACCATATATTTT. Protein product: CASSLAPQGSGNTIYF. Combining the CDR3 with reference TRBV7-6 and TRBJ1-3 gives the whole variable domain GAGVSQSPRYKVTKRGQDVALRCDPISGHVSLYWYRQALGQGPEFLTYFNYEAQQDKSGLPNDRFSAERPEGSISTLTIQRTEQRDSAMYRCASSLAPQGSGNTIYFGEGSWLTVV.

This clonotype came up many times. The chain recombines TRBV20-1 with TRBJ2-7, with D perhaps TRBD1 (5 bases). Per germline, CDR1 DFQATT and CDR2 SNEGSKA (reference sequence). Trimming removed 0 bases from V and 3 bases from J, with 9 bases in between. This CDR3 has 13 amino acids. The CDR3 nucleotides are TGCAGTGCTAGAGACCCCAGGGACTACGAGCAGTACTTC. Its translation is CSARDPRDYEQYF.

V usage is TRBV10-3 and J usage is TRBJ2-7; 7 bases are shared with TRBD1. Germline CDR1 is ENHRY and CDR2 is SYGVKD. V dropped 6 bases and J dropped 5; count of bases not matched to a gene: 4. The CDR3 has 12 amino acids. CDR3 sequence reads: CAISPTGDEQYF. The CDR3 DNA reads TGTGCCATCAGCCCAACAGGGGACGAGCAGTACTTC.

This chain uses TRBV12-3 or TRBV12-4 with TRBJ2-5; D uncertain. V shed 2 bases and J shed 5 bases, with 6 bases lying between them. The CDR3 has 12 residues. For the CDR3, the DNA is TGTGCCAGCAGTTTAACTTCGGAGACCCAGTACTTC. Translation: CASSLTSETQYF.

A few counts support this clonotype. The chain has TRBV28 and TRBJ1-2; TRBD1 agrees at 10 bases. This CDR3 spans 16 amino acids. CDR1 and CDR2 from the germline V gene are MDHEN and SYDVKM. Losses at the gene ends were 5 bases for V and 3 bases for J; bases not matched to a gene: 9. The CDR3 bases are TGTGCCAGCAGTCTCAGACAGGGGGCGGGTTACTATGGCTACACCTTC. Translation gives CASSLRQGAGYYGYTF.

This clonotype was seen ten or more times. The chain employs TRBV12-3 or TRBV12-4 and TRBJ2-1, with 8 bases fitting TRBD2. The CDR3 length is 13 residues. J was trimmed by 15 bases and V by 6 bases; bases with no gene match: 13. CDR3 coding DNA: TGTGCCAGCAGAGTTAGAGCGGGGGACCATCTGTTCTTC. It specifies CASRVRAGDHLFF.

This clonotype has only a few counts. V gene TRBV14 combines with J gene TRBJ1-1; maybe TRBD1 (6 bases). CDR1 is SGHDN and CDR2 is FVKESK in the germline V gene. Deletions cut 5 bases from V and 6 bases from J, with 16 bases between. The CDR3 sequence is 14 residues long. In DNA form, the CDR3 reads TGTGCCAGCAGCAAGGGGGTGGTGAGGGCTGAAGCTTTCTTT. It encodes CASSKGVVRAEAFF.

This clonotype was seen a handful of times. The rearrangement uses TRBV2 and TRBJ2-7, with 7 bases matching TRBD2. The CDR3 length is 14 residues. Germline lookup yields CDR1 SNHLY and CDR2 FYNNEI. Trimming removed 5 bases from V and 4 bases from J; junction bases left unmatched: 8. CDR3 nucleotides: TGTGCCAGCAGTACTCAGGCTAGCGGTTACGAGCAGTACTTC. Translating it yields CASSTQASGYEQYF.

There are a few counts of this clonotype. The V call is TRBV4-1, the J call TRBJ2-1; 10 bases map to TRBD2. The CDR3 has 17 amino acids. V was clipped by 1 base and J by 7 bases; unmatched bases: 10. Germline values: CDR1 MGHRA, CDR2 YSYEKL. In DNA, the CDR3 is TGCGCCAGCAGCCAAGTAAGGGAGCGGGGGGGCCGTAATGAGCAGTTCTTC. It codes for CASSQVRERGGRNEQFF.

V usage is TRBV12-3 or TRBV12-4 and J usage is TRBJ2-7, with unresolved D. V was pared by 6 bases and J by 1 base, with 13 bases between. The CDR3 covers 14 residues. CDR3 loop: CASSRRTVSYEQYF. The DNA for the CDR3 is TGTGCCAGCAGCCGGAGAACGGTGTCCTACGAGCAGTACTTC.

This clonotype was picked up one time. The V call is TRBV20-1, the J call TRBJ2-2; weak D call: TRBD1 (6 bases). The CDR3 loop spans 14 amino acids. The V end lost 6 bases, the J end lost 0 bases, and 11 bases lay between the germline ends. Per the germline V gene, CDR1 is DFQATT and CDR2 is SNEGSKA (reference sequence). The CDR3 protein is CSAIDRPNTGELFF. The CDR3 region has the DNA TGCAGTGCGATAGACAGGCCGAACACCGGGGAGCTGTTTTTT.

The chain couples TRBV5-1 to TRBJ1-1, with a tentative D call TRBD1 (5 bases). Trimming pared 1 base from V and 4 bases from J, leaving 11 bases between. The germline V gene encodes CDR1 SGHRS and CDR2 YFSETQ. The CDR3 sequence is 14 residues long. The CDR3 protein is CASSLSGGSTEAFF. The CDR3 region has the DNA TGCGCCAGCAGCTTGAGTGGGGGAAGCACTGAAGCTTTCTTT. Filled out from reference TRBV5-1 and TRBJ1-1, the complete variable domain reads KAGVTQTPRYLIKTRGQQVTLSCSPISGHRSVSWYQQTPGQGLQFLFEYFSETQRNKGNFPGRFSGRQFSNSRSEMNVSTLELGDSALYLCASSLSGGSTEAFFGQGTRLTVV.

This chain links TRBV11-2 with TRBJ2-1; D is perhaps TRBD2 (5 bases). Looked up from germline, CDR1 is SGHAT and CDR2 is FQNNGV. V was shortened by 2 bases and J by 8 bases, with 22 bases between the two germline ends. This CDR3 is 17 amino acids long. CDR3: CASSLLRGSLGLDEQFF. The CDR3 bases are TGTGCCAGCAGCTTACTCCGGGGAAGTTTAGGTTTGGATGAGCAGTTCTTC.

The rearrangement uses TRBV25-1 and TRBJ2-7, with D hard to call. V lost 5 bases and J 2 bases, leaving 16 bases between the germline ends. CDR1 is MGHDK and CDR2 is SYGVNS in the germline V gene. This CDR3 is built from 15 residues. The CDR3 spells CASSPTGLSAYEQYF. Written as DNA, the CDR3 is TGTGCCAGCAGTCCCACGGGCCTAAGTGCCTACGAGCAGTACTTC.

There are a few counts of this clonotype. This chain links TRBV19 with TRBJ2-7; maybe TRBD2 (6 bases). Germline V gene data show CDR1 as LNHDA and CDR2 as SQIVND (reference sequence). V lost 4 bases and J 1 base, leaving 11 bases between the germline ends. The length of the CDR3 is 14 residues. The CDR3 DNA reads as TGTGCCAGTAGTAGCGGGACCGTATCCTACGAGCAGTACTTC. Its translation is CASSSGTVSYEQYF.

Only a few counts were recorded for this clonotype. V and J are TRBV28 and TRBJ1-2; 8 bases line up with TRBD1. This CDR3 spans 14 amino acids. The V gene end was trimmed by 3 bases and the J gene end by 5 bases; junction bases not matched to a gene: 5. The V gene's germline CDR1 is MDHEN and CDR2 SYDVKM. In DNA, the CDR3 is TGTGCCAGCAGTTTCGACAGGGGCTGGTATGGCTACACCTTC. It yields the protein CASSFDRGWYGYTF.

The chain joins TRBV5-1 to TRBJ2-7; D is unresolved. Trimming left V 1 base short and J 2 bases short, with 13 bases between. The CDR3 is 15 residues long. Germline V gene data show CDR1 as SGHRS and CDR2 as YFSETQ. The CDR3 loop reads CASSLLPDSTYEQYF. DNA for the CDR3: TGCGCCAGCAGCTTGCTCCCCGATTCGACCTACGAGCAGTACTTC.

This clonotype was observed a handful of times. The chain recombines TRBV5-1 with TRBJ2-1; 8 positions match TRBD2. Trimming took 2 bases from V and 6 from J; bases not matched to a gene: 7. This CDR3 contains 15 residues. Germline V CDR1 and CDR2: SGHRS, YFSETQ. The CDR3 loop reads CASSFSGTRFNEQFF. The CDR3 DNA reads as TGCGCCAGCAGCTTCTCCGGGACTAGGTTCAATGAGCAGTTCTTC.

The rearrangement uses TRBV6-1 and TRBJ2-1, with 11 nucleotides matching TRBD2. Germline CDR1 is MNHNS and CDR2 is SASEGT. The CDR3 loop spans 15 amino acids. Trimming at V came to 6 bases and at J to 7 bases, leaving 8 bases not matched to a gene. The CDR3 nucleotides read TGTGCCAGCAGAAATAGCGGGAGGGCCATAAATGAGCAGTTCTTC. The encoded protein is CASRNSGRAINEQFF.

The chain joins TRBV20-1 to TRBJ2-5; D gene unclear. Germline lookup yields CDR1 DFQATT and CDR2 SNEGSKA (reference sequence). Trimming took 6 bases from V and 3 from J, leaving 11 bases between them. The CDR3 has 12 residues. The CDR3 DNA sequence: TGCAGTGCGAGGATAACCGAAGAGACCCAGTACTTC. It specifies CSARITEETQYF.

V is TRBV6-2 or TRBV6-3 and J is TRBJ2-7; 7 nucleotides match TRBD2. The length of the CDR3 is 15 residues. CDR1 is MNHEY and CDR2 is SVGEGT in the germline V gene. V shed 4 bases and J 2 bases; nucleotides not matched to a gene: 8. The CDR3 reads CASSSIRGDPYEQYF. DNA for the CDR3: TGTGCCAGCAGTTCCATCCGGGGGGATCCCTACGAGCAGTACTTC.

This clonotype has more than one count but fewer than ten. This sequence joins TRBV4-1 and TRBJ2-7; 7 nucleotides align to TRBD2. Germline V gene data show CDR1 as MGHRA and CDR2 as YSYEKL. CDR3 size: 16 residues. Trimming removed 1 base from V and 4 bases from J; junction bases left unmatched: 10. As DNA, the CDR3 is TGCGCCAGCAGCCAAGTTATATCTAGCGGACCTTACGAGCAGTACTTC. Residues: CASSQVISSGPYEQYF.

This clonotype occurred many times. This chain joins TRBV7-7 and TRBJ2-3; TRBD1 aligns across 7 bases. V gave up 5 bases and J gave up 3 bases; unmatched junction bases: 5. The germline gives CDR1 SSHAT, CDR2 FNYEAQ (reference sequence). CDR3 length: 14 amino acids. The CDR3 DNA reads as TGTGCCAGCAGCCGGGACAGAGAGACAGATACGCAGTATTTT. Its translation: CASSRDRETDTQYF.

The table lists this clonotype with a few counts. The rearrangement links TRBV19 to TRBJ1-6; D is unresolved. The germline V gene has CDR1 LNHDA and CDR2 SQIVND (reference sequence). The CDR3 consists of 17 residues. Between the trimmed V and J ends, which lost 1 base and 11 bases, there was a span of 21 bases. The CDR3, as DNA: TGTGCCAGTAGTATAGGGGAAACAAGGGTGCGGACGGCACCCCTCCACTTT. The encoded protein is CASSIGETRVRTAPLHF.

The chain is built from TRBV10-3 and TRBJ2-2; D unresolved. Germline values: CDR1 ENHRY, CDR2 SYGVKD. V dropped 6 bases and J dropped 5 bases, with 10 bases sitting between them. The CDR3 loop spans 13 amino acids. CDR3 in DNA: TGTGCCATCAGGGTGGCAGGTACCGGGGAGCTGTTTTTT. Amino acids: CAIRVAGTGELFF.

In this sample, this clonotype turned up a few times. CDR3 residues: CSARVGNTGELFF. The CDR3 nucleotides read TGCAGTGCTAGAGTGGGTAACACCGGGGAGCTGTTTTTT. This chain connects TRBV20-1 to TRBJ2-2; D gene unclear. Germline CDR1 DFQATT, CDR2 SNEGSKA (reference sequence). The CDR3 sequence is 13 residues long. Deletions cut 1 base from V and 2 bases from J, with 5 bases between.

This clonotype showed up many times. J is TRBJ1-3 and V is TRBV3-1; D gene uncertain. The V and J ends lost 8 bases and 0 bases respectively, with 8 bases between them. Germline CDR1 and CDR2: LGHDT and YNNKEL (reference sequence). This CDR3 is built from 13 residues. CDR3 DNA sequence: TGTGCCAGCGGTCCCAGCTCTGGAAACACCATATATTTT. This gives the protein CASGPSSGNTIYF.

This clonotype was picked up a small number of times. The chain couples TRBV12-3 or TRBV12-4 to TRBJ1-2, with a possible D match to TRBD1 (6 bases). The length of the CDR3 is 20 residues. V lost 9 bases and J 4 bases, leaving 36 bases between the germline ends. This chain's CDR3 is CASSANWGNGGHPSVYGYTF. Here the CDR3 DNA reads TGTGCCAGTTCGGCTAATTGGGGGAATGGGGGCCACCCAAGTGTCTATGGCTACACCTTC.

V usage is TRBV29-1 and J usage is TRBJ1-4; D unclear. This CDR3 comprises 13 residues. Germline V gene sequence: CDR1 SQVTM, CDR2 ANQGSEA. The V end lost 4 bases, the J end lost 3 bases, and 9 bases lay between the germline ends. The CDR3 region has the DNA TGCAGCGTTGTCGGCGTTCCTAATGAAAAACTGTTTTTT. The encoded protein is CSVVGVPNEKLFF.

The J gene is TRBJ2-1, the V gene TRBV24-1; the D gene could be TRBD1 or TRBD2 (5 bases each). Germline V gene data show CDR1 as KGHDR and CDR2 as SFDVKD. CDR3 length equals 12 residues. The V end lost 12 bases, the J end lost 8 bases, and 16 bases lay between the germline ends. Written as DNA, the CDR3 is TGTGCCGCCGGGGCCCTCGGCGATGAGCAGTTCTTC. It yields the protein CAAGALGDEQFF.